A selection of T cell receptor beta chains follows, all from one sample in a study of shared clonotypes between healthy human individuals. Here immunoSEQ multiplex PCR was the method, and the copy in TCRdb shows in-frame clones only, minus some. This sample has 400,000 to 600,000 clones, with roughly 77% found just once. The sequenced sample was PBMCs. All receptors come from a woman between 35 and 50 years old in good health. Some clones in this sample may be carry-over from other donors' samples. Each CDR3 is given with its conserved first and last residue. Fields, in order: D gene, V gene, J gene, clone size, CDR3 protein, CDR3 DNA. A D gene is named only where the DNA matches it firmly. Some rows have no size entry. The others give once, few or many, or a class for an expanded clone.

d_call: TRBD1
v_call: TRBV5-1
j_call: TRBJ2-7
clone_size: -
cdr3_aa: CASSLEGGGQGLYEQYF
cdr3_nt: TGCGCCAGCAGCTTGGAAGGTGGCGGACAGGGACTCTACGAGCAGTACTTC

d_call: -
v_call: TRBV6-1
j_call: TRBJ2-2
clone_size: -
cdr3_aa: CASSYRDAGELFF
cdr3_nt: TGTGCCAGCTCCTACAGGGACGCCGGGGAGCTGTTTTTT

d_call: -
v_call: TRBV7-9
j_call: TRBJ1-3
clone_size: -
cdr3_aa: CASSPVGLRVGTIYF
cdr3_nt: TGTGCCAGCAGCCCCGTGGGGCTCAGGGTCGGCACCATATATTTT

d_call: -
v_call: TRBV6-5
j_call: TRBJ1-1
clone_size: once
cdr3_aa: CASSYRPGGMNTEAFF
cdr3_nt: TGTGCCAGCAGTTACCGACCCGGGGGTATGAACACTGAAGCTTTCTTT

d_call: TRBD1
v_call: TRBV5-5
j_call: TRBJ2-7
clone_size: -
cdr3_aa: CASSPAGQGLYEQYF
cdr3_nt: TGTGCCAGCAGCCCAGCGGGACAGGGCTTATACGAGCAGTACTTC

d_call: -
v_call: TRBV2
j_call: TRBJ1-5
clone_size: few
cdr3_aa: CASRKGVSNQPQHF
cdr3_nt: TGTGCCAGCAGAAAAGGGGTGAGCAATCAGCCCCAGCATTTT

d_call: -
v_call: TRBV30
j_call: TRBJ1-1
clone_size: -
cdr3_aa: CAWSLGGAGTEAFF
cdr3_nt: TGTGCCTGGAGCCTCGGGGGCGCGGGGACTGAAGCTTTCTTT

d_call: TRBD2
v_call: TRBV18
j_call: TRBJ2-3
clone_size: -
cdr3_aa: CASSPPGLARPNTQYF
cdr3_nt: TGTGCCAGCTCACCACCCGGACTAGCCCGGCCAAATACGCAGTATTTT

d_call: -
v_call: TRBV9
j_call: TRBJ2-7
clone_size: -
cdr3_aa: CASSEGGESGYEQYF
cdr3_nt: TGTGCCAGCAGCGAGGGGGGAGAAAGCGGCTACGAGCAGTACTTC

d_call: TRBD1
v_call: TRBV7-3
j_call: TRBJ1-6
clone_size: few
cdr3_aa: CASSLQGDVDSPLHF
cdr3_nt: TGTGCCAGCAGCTTACAGGGGGACGTTGATTCACCCCTCCACTTT

d_call: TRBD1
v_call: TRBV28
j_call: TRBJ1-5
clone_size: -
cdr3_aa: CALGGQGLNRPQHF
cdr3_nt: TGTGCCCTGGGCGGACAGGGCCTCAATCGGCCCCAGCATTTT

d_call: -
v_call: TRBV29-1
j_call: TRBJ2-7
clone_size: -
cdr3_aa: CSVALSGSSYEQYF
cdr3_nt: TGCAGCGTTGCCCTATCGGGGTCCTCCTACGAGCAGTACTTC

d_call: -
v_call: TRBV7-6
j_call: TRBJ2-7
clone_size: -
cdr3_aa: CASSSLLGYEQYF
cdr3_nt: TGTGCCAGCAGCTCCCTTTTGGGGTACGAGCAGTACTTC

d_call: TRBD1
v_call: TRBV7-2
j_call: TRBJ1-1
clone_size: -
cdr3_aa: CASSPRQGRNGAFF
cdr3_nt: TGTGCCAGCAGCCCGAGACAGGGGCGGAACGGAGCTTTCTTT

d_call: TRBD2
v_call: TRBV5-1
j_call: TRBJ2-4
clone_size: -
cdr3_aa: CASSPSGLENIQYF
cdr3_nt: TGCGCCAGCAGCCCCTCTGGACTAGAAAACATTCAGTACTTC

d_call: TRBD2
v_call: TRBV18
j_call: TRBJ2-7
clone_size: -
cdr3_aa: CASFNRGDYEQYF
cdr3_nt: TGTGCCAGCTTCAACCGGGGGGACTACGAGCAGTACTTC

d_call: TRBD1
v_call: TRBV28
j_call: TRBJ2-2
clone_size: -
cdr3_aa: CASSQPRGREYTGELFF
cdr3_nt: TGTGCCAGCAGTCAACCCAGGGGGCGGGAATACACCGGGGAGCTGTTTTTT

d_call: -
v_call: TRBV9
j_call: TRBJ2-5
clone_size: -
cdr3_aa: CASNVLGMGEETQYF
cdr3_nt: TGTGCCAGCAACGTTCTCGGGATGGGTGAAGAGACCCAGTACTTC

d_call: -
v_call: TRBV28
j_call: TRBJ2-7
clone_size: -
cdr3_aa: CASTQGSGPYEQYF
cdr3_nt: TGTGCCAGCACCCAGGGGTCAGGACCCTACGAGCAGTACTTC

d_call: TRBD2
v_call: TRBV10-3
j_call: TRBJ2-1
clone_size: -
cdr3_aa: CAISEGLAETNEQFF
cdr3_nt: TGTGCCATCAGTGAGGGACTAGCGGAAACAAATGAGCAGTTCTTC

d_call: -
v_call: TRBV28
j_call: TRBJ1-2
clone_size: -
cdr3_aa: CASSPPLPGGDYGYTF
cdr3_nt: TGTGCCAGCAGTCCCCCGCTGCCGGGGGGAGACTATGGCTACACCTTC

d_call: TRBD1
v_call: TRBV19
j_call: TRBJ2-7
clone_size: -
cdr3_aa: CASSSPGQYYEQYF
cdr3_nt: TGTGCCAGTAGTTCACCGGGACAGTACTACGAGCAGTACTTC

d_call: -
v_call: TRBV19
j_call: TRBJ1-1
clone_size: few
cdr3_aa: CASSIYGNTEAFF
cdr3_nt: TGTGCCAGTAGTATCTATGGGAACACTGAAGCTTTCTTT

d_call: -
v_call: TRBV5-1
j_call: TRBJ2-1
clone_size: -
cdr3_aa: CASSLEARYNEQFF
cdr3_nt: TGCGCCAGCAGCTTGGAGGCCCGCTACAATGAGCAGTTCTTC

d_call: -
v_call: TRBV7-9
j_call: TRBJ2-7
clone_size: -
cdr3_aa: CASSPLGSGSYEQYF
cdr3_nt: TGTGCCAGCAGCCCACTCGGGAGCGGGTCCTACGAGCAGTACTTC

d_call: -
v_call: TRBV7-9
j_call: TRBJ1-2
clone_size: few
cdr3_aa: CASSLPQSGYTF
cdr3_nt: TGTGCCAGCAGCTTACCACAGAGTGGCTACACCTTC

d_call: -
v_call: TRBV6-4
j_call: TRBJ2-3
clone_size: few
cdr3_aa: CASSTASGDTDTQYF
cdr3_nt: TGTGCCAGCAGTACTGCGAGTGGAGATACAGATACGCAGTATTTT

d_call: -
v_call: TRBV25-1
j_call: TRBJ1-1
clone_size: -
cdr3_aa: CASSDFRGGNTEAFF
cdr3_nt: TGTGCCAGCAGTGATTTTAGGGGGGGGAACACTGAAGCTTTCTTT

d_call: TRBD1
v_call: TRBV27
j_call: TRBJ1-2
clone_size: -
cdr3_aa: CASSPNGQGGYTF
cdr3_nt: TGTGCCAGCAGTCCCAATGGACAGGGCGGCTACACCTTC

d_call: -
v_call: TRBV30
j_call: TRBJ2-6
clone_size: -
cdr3_aa: CAWSPSLGSGANVLTF
cdr3_nt: TGTGCCTGGAGCCCCTCTCTGGGCTCTGGGGCCAACGTCCTGACTTTC

d_call: -
v_call: TRBV19
j_call: TRBJ2-2
clone_size: -
cdr3_aa: CATRQAGTGELFF
cdr3_nt: TGTGCCACCAGACAGGCCGGCACCGGGGAGCTGTTTTTT

d_call: -
v_call: TRBV20-1
j_call: TRBJ2-7
clone_size: -
cdr3_aa: CSAGRQDEQYF
cdr3_nt: TGCAGTGCTGGGAGACAAGACGAGCAGTACTTC

d_call: TRBD1
v_call: TRBV7-6
j_call: TRBJ1-4
clone_size: -
cdr3_aa: CASSSQGEPNEKLFF
cdr3_nt: TGTGCCAGCAGCTCCCAGGGGGAGCCTAATGAAAAACTGTTTTTT

d_call: TRBD2
v_call: TRBV4-2
j_call: TRBJ2-3
clone_size: -
cdr3_aa: CASSQAGGPADTQYF
cdr3_nt: TGTGCCAGCAGCCAAGCGGGAGGGCCGGCAGATACGCAGTATTTT

d_call: -
v_call: TRBV19
j_call: TRBJ2-2
clone_size: -
cdr3_aa: CASSLYRDTGELFF
cdr3_nt: TGTGCCAGTAGTTTATACAGGGACACCGGGGAGCTGTTTTTT

d_call: -
v_call: TRBV7-9
j_call: TRBJ2-5
clone_size: -
cdr3_aa: CASSLAIAGRETQYF
cdr3_nt: TGTGCCAGCAGCTTAGCAATCGCGGGGCGGGAGACCCAGTACTTC

d_call: -
v_call: TRBV18
j_call: TRBJ1-5
clone_size: -
cdr3_aa: CASSPRAARDQPQHF
cdr3_nt: TGTGCCAGCTCACCAAGGGCGGCAAGGGACCAGCCCCAGCATTTT

d_call: TRBD2
v_call: TRBV9
j_call: TRBJ2-1
clone_size: -
cdr3_aa: CASSVGGLAGYNEQFF
cdr3_nt: TGTGCCAGCAGCGTAGGGGGGCTAGCGGGCTACAATGAGCAGTTCTTC

d_call: TRBD1
v_call: TRBV5-8
j_call: TRBJ2-6
clone_size: -
cdr3_aa: CASSSERQGYSGANVLTF
cdr3_nt: TGTGCCAGCAGCTCAGAACGACAGGGATACTCTGGGGCCAACGTCCTGACTTTC

d_call: -
v_call: TRBV14
j_call: TRBJ1-2
clone_size: -
cdr3_aa: CASSPVPIYGYTF
cdr3_nt: TGTGCCAGCAGCCCCGTTCCTATATATGGCTACACCTTC

d_call: -
v_call: TRBV5-1
j_call: TRBJ2-2
clone_size: -
cdr3_aa: CASSLGGGPGELFF
cdr3_nt: TGCGCCAGCAGCTTGGGCGGGGGCCCCGGGGAGCTGTTTTTT

d_call: TRBD1
v_call: TRBV27
j_call: TRBJ1-6
clone_size: -
cdr3_aa: CASRTGVNSPLHF
cdr3_nt: TGTGCCAGCAGAACAGGGGTTAATTCACCCCTCCACTTT

d_call: -
v_call: TRBV7-2
j_call: TRBJ2-3
clone_size: few
cdr3_aa: CASSLAFDTQYF
cdr3_nt: TGTGCCAGCAGCTTAGCGTTCGATACGCAGTATTTT

d_call: -
v_call: TRBV4-2
j_call: TRBJ2-7
clone_size: -
cdr3_aa: CASSQARFPAYEQYF
cdr3_nt: TGTGCCAGCAGCCAAGCTCGGTTCCCCGCCTACGAGCAGTACTTC

d_call: TRBD1
v_call: TRBV15
j_call: TRBJ1-3
clone_size: -
cdr3_aa: CATSPRDRGRVGNTIYF
cdr3_nt: TGTGCCACCAGCCCCCGGGACAGGGGGCGCGTTGGAAACACCATATATTTT

d_call: TRBD1
v_call: TRBV7-9
j_call: TRBJ1-4
clone_size: -
cdr3_aa: CASSWGGQGHEKLFF
cdr3_nt: TGTGCCAGCAGCTGGGGCGGACAGGGCCATGAAAAACTGTTTTTT

d_call: -
v_call: TRBV19
j_call: TRBJ2-1
clone_size: -
cdr3_aa: CASRMYNEQFF
cdr3_nt: TGTGCCAGTAGGATGTACAATGAGCAGTTCTTC

d_call: TRBD1
v_call: TRBV9
j_call: TRBJ1-4
clone_size: -
cdr3_aa: CASSRQGKGNEKLFF
cdr3_nt: TGTGCCAGCAGCCGACAGGGGAAGGGGAATGAAAAACTGTTTTTT